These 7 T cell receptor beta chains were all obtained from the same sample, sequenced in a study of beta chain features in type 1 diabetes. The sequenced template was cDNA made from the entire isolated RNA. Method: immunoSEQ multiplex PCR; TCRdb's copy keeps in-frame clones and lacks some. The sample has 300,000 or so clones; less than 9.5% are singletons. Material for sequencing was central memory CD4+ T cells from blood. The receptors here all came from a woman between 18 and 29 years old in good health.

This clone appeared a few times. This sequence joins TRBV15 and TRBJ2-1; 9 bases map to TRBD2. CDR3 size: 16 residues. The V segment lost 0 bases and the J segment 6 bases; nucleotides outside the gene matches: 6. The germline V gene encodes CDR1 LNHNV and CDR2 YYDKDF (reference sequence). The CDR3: CATSRDPTSGFNEQFF. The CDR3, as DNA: TGTGCCACCAGCAGAGATCCCACTAGCGGGTTCAATGAGCAGTTCTTC.

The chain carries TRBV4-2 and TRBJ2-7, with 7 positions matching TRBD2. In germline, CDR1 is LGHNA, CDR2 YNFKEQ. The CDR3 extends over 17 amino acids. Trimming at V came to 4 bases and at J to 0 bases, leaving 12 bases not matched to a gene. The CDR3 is CASSRREATEFSYEQYF. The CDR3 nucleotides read TGTGCCAGCAGCCGCCGGGAGGCTACAGAGTTCTCCTACGAGCAGTACTTC.

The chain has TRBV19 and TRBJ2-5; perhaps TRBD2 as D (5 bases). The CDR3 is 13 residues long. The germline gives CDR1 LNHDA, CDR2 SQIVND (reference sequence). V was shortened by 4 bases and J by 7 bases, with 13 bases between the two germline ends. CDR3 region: CASSRGSSGTQYF. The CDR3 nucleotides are TGTGCCAGTAGTAGAGGATCGAGCGGGACCCAGTACTTC. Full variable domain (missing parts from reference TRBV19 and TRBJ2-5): DGGITQSPKYLFRKEGQNVTLSCEQNLNHDAMYWYRQDPGQGLRLIYYSQIVNDFQKGDIAEGYSVSREKKESFPLTVTSAQKNPTAFYLCASSRGSSGTQYFGPGTRLLVL.

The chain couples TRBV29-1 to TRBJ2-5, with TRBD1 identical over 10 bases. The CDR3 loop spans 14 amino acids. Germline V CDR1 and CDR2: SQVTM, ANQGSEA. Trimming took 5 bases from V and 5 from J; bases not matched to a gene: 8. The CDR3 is CSVLRTGGSETQYF. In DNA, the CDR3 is TGCAGCGTTCTTAGGACAGGGGGGTCGGAGACCCAGTACTTC.

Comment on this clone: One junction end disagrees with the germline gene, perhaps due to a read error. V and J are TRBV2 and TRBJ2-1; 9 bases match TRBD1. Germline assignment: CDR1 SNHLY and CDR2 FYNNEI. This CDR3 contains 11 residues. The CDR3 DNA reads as TGTGCCAGAGGGGTTGGACAGGGGTTAGTCTTC. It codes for CARGVGQGLVF.

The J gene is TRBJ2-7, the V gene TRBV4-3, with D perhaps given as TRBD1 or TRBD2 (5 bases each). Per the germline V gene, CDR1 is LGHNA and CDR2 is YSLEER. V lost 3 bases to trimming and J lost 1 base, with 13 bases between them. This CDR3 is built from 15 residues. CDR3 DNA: TGCGCCAGCAGCCAGACTCGGGACGGTTCCTACGAGCAGTACTTC. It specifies CASSQTRDGSYEQYF.

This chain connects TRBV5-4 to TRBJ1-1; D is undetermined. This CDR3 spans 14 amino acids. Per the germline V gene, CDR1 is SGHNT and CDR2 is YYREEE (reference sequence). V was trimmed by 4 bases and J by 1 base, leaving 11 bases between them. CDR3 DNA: TGTGCCAGCAGCGTAAACCGGGAGAACACTGAAGCTTTCTTT. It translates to CASSVNRENTEAFF.